This T cell receptor (beta chain) is from a study of a mutant IDH1 vaccine in newly diagnosed glioma (dated by TCRdb to the early 2020s). About the study as a whole: Patients were given eight vaccinations, in weeks 1, 3, 5, 7, 11, 15, 19 and 23, which matched visits V03 through V10. Vaccination was initiated 4-6 weeks after radiotherapy alone, or concurrently with temozolomide cycles in the chemotherapy-containing groups. Of the approximately 30 treated patients, roughly 60% were male and approximately 38% were female, and the mean age was 40.4 years. Prior to enrollment, standard therapy consisting of radiotherapy alone, temozolomide alone, or radiochemotherapy with temozolomide had been administered to patients, with the combination being received by most patients. Peripheral blood was drawn at six visits: V03 (baseline), V05, V07, V10, V12 and V13. For exploratory analyses, longitudinal TCRB deep sequencing was carried out in about 26 treated patients wherever samples were available.

The CDR1 and CDR2 encoded by the germline V gene are SGHRS and YFSETQ. V is shortened by 5 bases, J by 0 bases, and the region joining them spans 17 bases. The CDR3 sequence holds 16 residues, the cysteine and phenylalanine included. The CDR3 DNA has 48 bases and is translated from base 1. This clone turned up a few times. Its specific antigen is unknown. There are no base qualities to consult, and no much larger clone falls within one base. Results and caveats for the whole study, not just this receptor: Pseudoprogression seemed to be unrelated to changes in the top peripheral T cell clonotypes found by TCRB sequencing. Selection of PBMC samples for TCRB deep sequencing was based on availability. The authors noted that analyses of patient blood samples could not be reproduced because of sample limitations. Vaccine-induced immune responses across multiple MHC alleles were detected in 80% to 95% of patients.

Per the publication, the time point label means: week 5, during vaccination. A 20-mer mutant IDH1 peptide at 300 micrograms in Montanide made up each vaccine dose, which was injected subcutaneously together with topical imiquimod. The donors had newly diagnosed IDH1-mutant astrocytomas of WHO grade 3 or 4 that showed loss of nuclear ATRX. The samples were drawn from NOA16, a multicentre, single-arm, open-label phase I trial in Germany that tested a mutant IDH1 peptide vaccine in humans for the first time. The DNeasy Blood and Tissue Kit was used to extract genomic DNA from EDTA blood for TCRB sequencing. The library was built by means of the immunoSEQ multiplex PCR assay. Rearranged TCR beta chain sequences were amplified with the hsTCRB Kit following the manufacturer's protocol. Sequencing of TCRB libraries was carried out on an Illumina MiSeq. From the authors' description of their analysis: Demultiplexing, trimming and gene mapping were performed with the kit vendor's proprietary platform. The clones in this table, taken by TCRdb from immuneACCESS, are in-frame only. Not every clone is retained; where verified, under half of the shortfall comes from an unresolved V gene, and the cause of the rest is unknown. The D gene and trimming were derived from the DNA, and the V and J assignments and clone size from that table. The sample yields roughly 60,000 clones; about 80% were counted once. The ten largest clones capture less than 8% of the sample.

This TCR was sampled from a woman between 45 and 60 years old with glioma. This specimen was PBMCs, taken from a glioma patient whose treatment included an IDH1 peptide vaccine. This sequence uses TRBV5-1 and TRBJ1-1; the D region possibly corresponds to TRBD1 (6 bases align). The CDR3 region reads CASREGGGNMNTEAFF. The base sequence is TGCGCCAGCAGAGAGGGGGGAGGGAATATGAACACTGAAGCTTTCTTT.